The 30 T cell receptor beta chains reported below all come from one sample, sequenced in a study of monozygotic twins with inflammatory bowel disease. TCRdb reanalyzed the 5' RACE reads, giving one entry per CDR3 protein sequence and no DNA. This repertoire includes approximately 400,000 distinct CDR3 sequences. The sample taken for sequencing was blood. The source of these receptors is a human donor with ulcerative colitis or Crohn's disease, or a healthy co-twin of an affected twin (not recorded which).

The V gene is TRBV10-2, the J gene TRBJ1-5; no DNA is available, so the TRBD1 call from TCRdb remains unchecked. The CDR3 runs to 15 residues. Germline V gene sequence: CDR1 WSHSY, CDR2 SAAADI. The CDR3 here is CASSQTGLGNQPQHF.

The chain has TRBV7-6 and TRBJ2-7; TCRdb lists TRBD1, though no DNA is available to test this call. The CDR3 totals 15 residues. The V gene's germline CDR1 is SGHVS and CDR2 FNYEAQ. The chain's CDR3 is CASSSGQISSYEQYF.

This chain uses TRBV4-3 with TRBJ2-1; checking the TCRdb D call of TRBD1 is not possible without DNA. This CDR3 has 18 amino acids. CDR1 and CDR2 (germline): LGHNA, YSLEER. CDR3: CASSQARLGTLSYNEQFF.

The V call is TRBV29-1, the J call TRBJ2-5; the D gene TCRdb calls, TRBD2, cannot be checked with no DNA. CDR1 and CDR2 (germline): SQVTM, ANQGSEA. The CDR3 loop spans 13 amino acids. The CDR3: CSAMKGQRETQYF.

CDR3 residues: CASKRGGEGSGANVLTF. The V call is TRBV27, the J call TRBJ2-6; TCRdb names TRBD1, which stays unverified in the absence of DNA. In germline, CDR1 is MNHEY, CDR2 SMNVEV (reference sequence). This CDR3 comprises 17 residues.

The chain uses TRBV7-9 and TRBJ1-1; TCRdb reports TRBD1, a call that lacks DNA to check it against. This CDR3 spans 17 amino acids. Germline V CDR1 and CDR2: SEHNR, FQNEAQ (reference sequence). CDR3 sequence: CASSLVRGRGMNTEAFF.

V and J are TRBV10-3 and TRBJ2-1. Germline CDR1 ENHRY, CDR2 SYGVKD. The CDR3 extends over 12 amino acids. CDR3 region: CAISEGLAEQFF.

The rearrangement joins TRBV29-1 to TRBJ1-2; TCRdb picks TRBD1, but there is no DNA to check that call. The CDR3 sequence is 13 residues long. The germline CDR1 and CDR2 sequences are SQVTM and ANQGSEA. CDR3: CSDPLDSLYGYTF.

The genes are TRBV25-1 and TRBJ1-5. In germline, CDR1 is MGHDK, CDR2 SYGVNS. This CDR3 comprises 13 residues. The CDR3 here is CASSDGWNQPQHF. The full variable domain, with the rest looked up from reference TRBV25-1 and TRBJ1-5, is EADIYQTPRYLVIGTGKKITLECSQTMGHDKMYWYQQDPGMELHLIHYSYGVNSTEKGDLSSESTVSRIRTEHFPLTLESARPSHTSQYLCASSDGWNQPQHFGDGTRLSIL.

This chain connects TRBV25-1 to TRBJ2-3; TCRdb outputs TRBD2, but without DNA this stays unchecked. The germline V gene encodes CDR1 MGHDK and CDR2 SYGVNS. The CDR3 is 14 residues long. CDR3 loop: CASSARGFTDTQYF.

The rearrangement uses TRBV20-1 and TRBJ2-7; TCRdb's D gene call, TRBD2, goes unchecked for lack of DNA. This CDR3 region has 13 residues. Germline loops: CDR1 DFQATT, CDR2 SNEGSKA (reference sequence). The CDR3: CSARTSGTYEQYF.

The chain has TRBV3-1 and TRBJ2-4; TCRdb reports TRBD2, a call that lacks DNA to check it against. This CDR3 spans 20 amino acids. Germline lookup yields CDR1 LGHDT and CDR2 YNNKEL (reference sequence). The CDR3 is CASSSRLAGGRTVAKNIQYF.

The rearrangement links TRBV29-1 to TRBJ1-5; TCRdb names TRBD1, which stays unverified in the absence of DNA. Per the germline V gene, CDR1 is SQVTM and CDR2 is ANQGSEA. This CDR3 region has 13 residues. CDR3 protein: CSVGGLGDQPQHF. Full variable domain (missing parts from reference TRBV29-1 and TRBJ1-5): SAVISQKPSRDICQRGTSLTIQCQVDSQVTMMFWYRQQPGQSLTLIATANQGSEATYESGFVIDKFPISRPNLTFSTLTVSNMSPEDSSIYLCSVGGLGDQPQHFGDGTRLSIL.

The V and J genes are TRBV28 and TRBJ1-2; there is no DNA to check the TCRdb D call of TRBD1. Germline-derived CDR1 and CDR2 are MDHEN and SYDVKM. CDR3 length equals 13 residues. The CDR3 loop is CASMIQGERGYTF.

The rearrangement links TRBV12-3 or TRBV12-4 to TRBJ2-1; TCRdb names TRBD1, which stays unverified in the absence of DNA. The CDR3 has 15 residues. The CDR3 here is CASRPGQGAYNEQFF.

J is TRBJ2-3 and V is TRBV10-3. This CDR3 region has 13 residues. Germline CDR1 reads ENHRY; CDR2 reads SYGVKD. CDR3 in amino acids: CAISDVSTDTQYF.

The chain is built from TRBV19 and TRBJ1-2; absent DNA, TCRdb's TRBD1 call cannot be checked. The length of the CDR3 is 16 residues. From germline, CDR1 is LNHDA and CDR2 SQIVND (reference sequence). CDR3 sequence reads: CASSNAGTGGHYGYTF. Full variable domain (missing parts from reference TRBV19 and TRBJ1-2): DGGITQSPKYLFRKEGQNVTLSCEQNLNHDAMYWYRQDPGQGLRLIYYSQIVNDFQKGDIAEGYSVSREKKESFPLTVTSAQKNPTAFYLCASSNAGTGGHYGYTFGSGTRLTVV.

CDR3 residues: CASSQLGLRSSYEQYF. The V gene is TRBV3-1, the J gene TRBJ2-7; TCRdb proposes TRBD2, but this gene call is untestable without DNA. CDR3 length: 16 amino acids. Germline CDR1 reads LGHDT; CDR2 reads YNNKEL (reference sequence).

This chain's CDR3 is CASSSASSYEQYF. The chain links TRBV6-6 to TRBJ2-7. The CDR3 runs 13 residues. CDR1 is MNHNY, CDR2 SVGAGI, per germline (reference sequence).

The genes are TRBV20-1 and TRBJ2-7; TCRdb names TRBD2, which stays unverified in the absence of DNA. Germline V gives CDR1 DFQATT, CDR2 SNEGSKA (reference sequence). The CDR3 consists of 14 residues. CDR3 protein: CSARDLSSGVGQYF.

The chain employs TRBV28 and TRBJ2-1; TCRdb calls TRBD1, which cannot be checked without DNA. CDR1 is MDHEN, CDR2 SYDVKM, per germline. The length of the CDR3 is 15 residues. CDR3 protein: CASSYQGALNNEQFF.

This CDR3 is CASSVGPYQETQYF. This chain uses TRBV2 with TRBJ2-5. Germline V lookup: CDR1 SNHLY, CDR2 FYNNEI. CDR3 size: 14 residues.

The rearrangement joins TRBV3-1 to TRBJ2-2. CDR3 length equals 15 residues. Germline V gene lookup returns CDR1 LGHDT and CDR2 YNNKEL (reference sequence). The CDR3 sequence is CASSQDLASSGELCF.

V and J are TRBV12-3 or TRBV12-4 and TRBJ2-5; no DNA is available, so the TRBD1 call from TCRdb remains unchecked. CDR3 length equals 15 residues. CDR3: CASSQGQGAGETQYF.

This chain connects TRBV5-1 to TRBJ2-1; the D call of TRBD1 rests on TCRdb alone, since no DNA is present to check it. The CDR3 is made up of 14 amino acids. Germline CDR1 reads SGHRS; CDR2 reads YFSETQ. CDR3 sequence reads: CASNDKGSGGEQFF.

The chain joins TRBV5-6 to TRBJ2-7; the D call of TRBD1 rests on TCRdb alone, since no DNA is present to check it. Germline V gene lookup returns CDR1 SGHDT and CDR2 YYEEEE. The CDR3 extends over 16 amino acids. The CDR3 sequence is CASSLVIGGASYEQYF. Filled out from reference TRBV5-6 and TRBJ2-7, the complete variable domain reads DAGVTQSPTHLIKTRGQQVTLRCSPKSGHDTVSWYQQALGQGPQFIFQYYEEEERQRGNFPDRFSGHQFPNYSSELNVNALLLGDSALYLCASSLVIGGASYEQYFGPGTRLTVT.

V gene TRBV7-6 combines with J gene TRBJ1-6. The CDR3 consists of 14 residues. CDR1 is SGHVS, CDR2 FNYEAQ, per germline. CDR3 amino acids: CASSLEKGRSPLHF.

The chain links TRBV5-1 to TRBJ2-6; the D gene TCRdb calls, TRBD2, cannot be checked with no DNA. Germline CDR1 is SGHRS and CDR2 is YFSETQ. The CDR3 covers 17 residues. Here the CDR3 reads CASSFGTSLSGANVLTF.

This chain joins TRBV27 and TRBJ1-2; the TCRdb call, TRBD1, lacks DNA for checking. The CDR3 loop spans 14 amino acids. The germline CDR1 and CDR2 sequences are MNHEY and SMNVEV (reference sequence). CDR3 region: CASSLAAGVDGYTF.

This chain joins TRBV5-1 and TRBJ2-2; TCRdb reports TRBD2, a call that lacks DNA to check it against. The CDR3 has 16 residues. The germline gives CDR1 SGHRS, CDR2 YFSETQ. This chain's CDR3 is CASSLDSGGSTGELFF.